The 20 T cell receptor beta chains below come from one sample, sequenced in a study of regulatory T cells in long-lasting Graves disease. Time point: persistent/refractory GD, antithyroid drugs over 5 years with positive TRAb. From RNA extracted from PBMCs, the TCR library was made. Sequencing libraries for TCR beta were prepared with iRepertoire HTBI primers and Arm-PCR of CDR3 regions. TCRdb reprocessed the multiplex PCR reads via MiXCR and lists one record per CDR3 protein. The sample holds about 430,000 distinct CDR3 sequences, roughly a fifth seen once. The sequencing here drew on peripheral blood mononuclear cells (PBMCs), taken when the disease was refractory, from a patient treated with antithyroid drugs. The origin of the receptors is a female donor with Graves disease.

The chain carries TRBV2 and TRBJ2-3; no clear D gene. This CDR3 spans 13 amino acids. V lost 2 bases and J 8 bases, leaving 11 bases between the germline ends. The germline CDR1 and CDR2 sequences are SNHLY and FYNNEI. CDR3 sequence (DNA): TGTGCCAGCAGTGAAACCCGGTCGGGTACGCAGTATTTT. As protein: CASSETRSGTQYF.

V is TRBV4-1 and J is TRBJ1-1; D remains unclear. V lost 0 bases and J lost 11, with 7 bases in between. CDR1 is MGHRA and CDR2 is YSYEKL in the germline V gene. The CDR3 is made up of 11 amino acids. The CDR3 sequence: CASSQEGSAFF. The CDR3 bases are TGCGCCAGCAGCCAAGAGGGTTCGGCTTTCTTT.

This clonotype came up a few times. This chain connects TRBV6-1 to TRBJ2-2, with D unresolved. The germline V and J ends were trimmed by 7 bases and 0 bases, with 9 bases remaining between them. Per germline, CDR1 MNHNS and CDR2 SASEGT. The CDR3 covers 14 residues. The CDR3 loop reads CASKDAANTGELFF. CDR3 bases: TGTGCCAGCAAAGACGCCGCGAACACCGGGGAGCTGTTTTTT.

In this sample, this clonotype turned up many times. V usage is TRBV28 and J usage is TRBJ2-7, with D possibly matching TRBD1 (6 bases). Germline V lookup: CDR1 MDHEN, CDR2 SYDVKM. Trimming took off 1 base at V and 4 bases at J, with 17 bases between the two ends. The CDR3 length is 16 residues. The CDR3 bases are TGTGCCAGCAGTTTATCATTATGGCAGGGGAAATACGAGCAGTACTTC. It is translated as CASSLSLWQGKYEQYF.

This clonotype appeared once. This CDR3 reads CAISPGLGDTGELFF. As DNA, the CDR3 is TGTGCCATCAGTCCGGGACTAGGGGACACCGGGGAGCTGTTTTTT. The chain is built from TRBV10-3 and TRBJ2-2; 8 nucleotides agree with TRBD2. Germline assignment: CDR1 ENHRY and CDR2 SYGVKD. Trimming cost V 5 bases and J 3 bases; bases outside gene matches: 5. This CDR3 is 15 amino acids long.

This rearrangement joins TRBV6-1 to TRBJ2-2, with 9 nucleotides matching TRBD1. V lost 4 bases to trimming and J lost 5 bases; unmatched junction nucleotides: 2. The germline gives CDR1 MNHNS, CDR2 SASEGT. This CDR3 is 14 amino acids long. CDR3 nucleotide sequence: TGTGCCAGCAGTGGGGACAGGGTGACCGGGGAGCTGTTTTTT. It specifies CASSGDRVTGELFF.

Points on this clonotype: Just one base apart from a much larger clone, this may be a read error. V is TRBV28 and J is TRBJ2-7; maybe TRBD2 (6 bases). V lost 7 bases to trimming and J lost 6 bases, with 13 bases between them. CDR1 and CDR2 (germline): MDHEN, SYDVKM. The CDR3 totals 12 residues. The CDR3 DNA sequence: TGTGCCAGCACCAAGCAGGGAGGCGAGCAGTACTTC. It encodes CASTKQGGEQYF.

This clonotype was detected a few times. The J gene is TRBJ2-7, the V gene TRBV5-1; 8 bases map to TRBD2. This CDR3 is built from 15 residues. With V trimmed by 4 bases and J by 4 bases, 10 bases remained unmatched. Germline CDR1 SGHRS, CDR2 YFSETQ. CDR3 amino acids: CASSPIPGLEYEQYF. As DNA, the CDR3 is TGCGCCAGCAGCCCAATCCCGGGACTAGAATACGAGCAGTACTTC.

The CDR3 region has the DNA TGCAGCGTGGGAGGTGGTGAAGCTTTCTTT. It yields the protein CSVGGGEAFF. The chain is built from TRBV29-1 and TRBJ1-1; D gene unclear. V lost 6 bases to trimming and J lost 7 bases, with 9 bases between them. This CDR3 has 10 amino acids. Germline assignment: CDR1 SQVTM and CDR2 ANQGSEA.

The J gene is TRBJ2-7, the V gene TRBV20-1, with D unresolved. From germline, CDR1 is DFQATT and CDR2 SNEGSKA (reference sequence). V lost 5 bases and J 0 bases, leaving 14 bases between the germline ends. The length of the CDR3 is 14 residues. CDR3 loop: CSAEDRVGSYEQYF. Written as DNA, the CDR3 is TGCAGTGCTGAAGACCGAGTAGGCTCCTACGAGCAGTACTTC.

This clonotype has just a few counts. This chain links TRBV9 with TRBJ2-5; 9 bases match TRBD1. The CDR3 loop spans 15 amino acids. Looked up from germline, CDR1 is SGDLS and CDR2 is YYNGEE. V was pared by 3 bases and J by 3 bases, with 6 bases of the junction left unmatched. CDR3 sequence reads: CASSDRGLKKETQYF. The CDR3 DNA reads as TGTGCCAGCAGCGACAGGGGGCTAAAAAAAGAGACCCAGTACTTC.

V gene TRBV29-1 combines with J gene TRBJ2-3, with 9 nucleotides matching TRBD1. The germline CDR1 and CDR2 sequences are SQVTM and ANQGSEA. V shed 2 bases and J 2 bases; nucleotides not matched to a gene: 5. CDR3 length: 15 residues. CDR3 loop: CSVESGTGSTDTQYF. The CDR3 bases are TGCAGCGTTGAATCTGGGACAGGGTCCACAGATACGCAGTATTTT.

There are many counts of this clonotype. The chain recombines TRBV12-3 or TRBV12-4 with TRBJ2-5, with a tentative D call TRBD1 (5 bases). This CDR3 contains 14 residues. V was cut by 6 bases and J by 2 bases, with 13 bases left in between. The chain's CDR3 is CASSPDKGQETQYF. The CDR3 DNA sequence: TGTGCCAGCAGCCCGGACAAGGGACAAGAGACCCAGTACTTC.

This clonotype was observed many times. This chain connects TRBV11-1 to TRBJ2-7, with 8 bases that match TRBD2. There are 14 residues in the CDR3. V lost 5 bases to trimming and J lost 5 bases; unmatched junction nucleotides: 8. The V gene's germline CDR1 is SGHAT and CDR2 FQDESV (reference sequence). Written as DNA, the CDR3 is TGTGCCAGCAGCCCCCGGACTAGCCCCAACGAGCAGTACTTC. This translates into CASSPRTSPNEQYF.

This clonotype showed up many times. The chain links TRBV11-2 to TRBJ2-7; D call uncertain. V was trimmed by 1 base and J by 3 bases, leaving 13 bases between them. CDR3 size: 15 residues. Germline V gene data show CDR1 as SGHAT and CDR2 as FQNNGV. CDR3 nucleotides: TGTGCCAGCAGCTTAGGGGCAGGCAACAACTACGAGCAGTACTTC. Amino acids: CASSLGAGNNYEQYF. The whole variable domain, filled in from reference TRBV11-2 and TRBJ2-7, reads EAGVAQSPRYKIIEKRQSVAFWCNPISGHATLYWYQQILGQGPKLLIQFQNNGVVDDSQLPKDRFSAERLKGVDSTLKIQPAKLEDSAVYLCASSLGAGNNYEQYFGPGTRLTVT.

The chain joins TRBV11-2 to TRBJ1-2, with D possibly matching TRBD1 (5 bases). Deletions cut 5 bases from V and 2 bases from J, with 15 bases between. The CDR3 has 15 amino acids. Germline V CDR1 and CDR2: SGHAT, FQNNGV. CDR3 nucleotides: TGTGCCAGCAGCGCCACTCCGGGACGGAACTATGGCTACACCTTC. The encoded protein is CASSATPGRNYGYTF.

In this sample, this clonotype turned up many times. The chain is built from TRBV7-2 and TRBJ2-2, with 7 bases identical to TRBD2. Germline values: CDR1 SGHTA, CDR2 FQGNSA. The CDR3 extends over 16 amino acids. V shed 5 bases and J 6 bases; nucleotides not matched to a gene: 12. CDR3 protein: CASSPTLQRDPGELFF. The CDR3 coding sequence is TGTGCCAGCAGCCCAACACTCCAGCGGGATCCCGGGGAGCTGTTTTTT. Drawing the rest from reference TRBV7-2 and TRBJ2-2, the complete variable domain is GAGVSQSPSNKVTEKGKDVELRCDPISGHTALYWYRQSLGQGLEFLIYFQGNSAPDKSGLPSDRFSAERTGGSVSTLTIQRTQQEDSAVYLCASSPTLQRDPGELFFGEGSRLTVL.

A remark on this clonotype: This may come from a read error, since a much larger clone is one base off. The J gene is TRBJ1-1, the V gene TRBV7-9; the D gene is possibly TRBD1 (5 bases). The length of the CDR3 is 14 residues. Germline CDR1 SEHNR, CDR2 FQNEAQ (reference sequence). Written as DNA, the CDR3 is TGTGCCAGCAGCCCGGGACGGTTGAACACTGAAGCTTCCTTT. It is translated as CASSPGRLNTEASF.

The chain joins TRBV5-8 to TRBJ2-7; D not resolved. The germline CDR1 and CDR2 sequences are SGHTS and YDEGEE. V lost 3 bases and J 7 bases, leaving 14 bases between the germline ends. The CDR3 is 13 amino acids. CDR3 bases: TGTGCCAGCAGCTCCCGGACCAACTCTGAGCAGTACTTC. Amino acid sequence: CASSSRTNSEQYF. Full variable domain (outside the CDR3, taken from reference TRBV5-8 and TRBJ2-7): EAGVTQSPTHLIKTRGQQATLRCSPISGHTSVYWYQQALGLGLQFLLWYDEGEERNRGNFPPRFSGRQFPNYSSELNVNALELEDSALYLCASSSRTNSEQYFGPGTRLTVT.

The genes are TRBV3-1 and TRBJ2-7; a weak D match, TRBD2 (6 bases). The CDR3 has 15 amino acids. The V gene's germline CDR1 is LGHDT and CDR2 YNNKEL (reference sequence). The V and J ends lost 3 bases and 6 bases respectively, with 18 bases between them. The CDR3 spells CASSHSGTGFREQYF. The DNA for the CDR3 is TGTGCCAGCAGCCATTCCGGGACTGGGTTTCGCGAGCAGTACTTC.